This T cell receptor beta chain stems from a study of T cell clonality in common variable immunodeficiency. Overall study results and limits: In common variable immunodeficiency, TCR beta chains reportedly carried fewer deletions and N-nucleotide insertions.

Trimming at V came to 4 bases and at J to 1 base, leaving 13 bases not matched to a gene. The CDR3 loop spans 17 amino acids. CDR1 and CDR2 (germline): SGHRS, YFSETQ. Here immunoSEQ multiplex PCR was the method, and the copy in TCRdb shows in-frame clones only, minus some. Recorded here are tens of thousands of clones, none singletons. This clone appeared a few times. No antigen is known for it. The read is 3 residues too short to cover the CDR3 end, so that end is filled in from the germline J gene. The specimen was peripheral blood mononuclear cells. The genes are TRBV5-1 and TRBJ1-2; the match to TRBD1 covers 7 bases. The sequence came from a human donor with common variable immunodeficiency. CDR3 protein: CASSTSLDRDVNYGYTF. The part of the CDR3 DNA that was read is TGCGCCAGCAGCACCTCGTTAGACAGGGACGTTAACTATGGC.